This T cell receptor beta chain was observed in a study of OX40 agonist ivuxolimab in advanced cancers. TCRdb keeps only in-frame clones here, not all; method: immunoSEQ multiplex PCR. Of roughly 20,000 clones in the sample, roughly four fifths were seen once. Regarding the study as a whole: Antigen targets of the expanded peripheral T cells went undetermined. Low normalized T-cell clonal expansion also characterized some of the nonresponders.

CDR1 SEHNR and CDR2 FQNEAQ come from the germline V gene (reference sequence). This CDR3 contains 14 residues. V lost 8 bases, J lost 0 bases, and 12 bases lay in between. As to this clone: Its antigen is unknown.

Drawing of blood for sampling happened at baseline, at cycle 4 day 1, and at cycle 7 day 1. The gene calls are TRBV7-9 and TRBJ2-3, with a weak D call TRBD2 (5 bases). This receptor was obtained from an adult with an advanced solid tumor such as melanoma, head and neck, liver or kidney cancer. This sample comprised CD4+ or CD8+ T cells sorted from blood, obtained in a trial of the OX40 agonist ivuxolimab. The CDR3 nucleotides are TGTGCCAGCTTCGCTAGCCTTAGCACAGATACGCAGTATTTT. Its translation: CASFASLSTDTQYF. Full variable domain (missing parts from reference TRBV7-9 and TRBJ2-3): DTGVSQNPRHKITKRGQNVTFRCDPISEHNRLYWYRQTLGQGPEFLTYFQNEAQLEKSRLLSDRFSAERPKGSFSTLEIQRTEQGDSAMYLCASFASLSTDTQYFGPGTRLTVL.